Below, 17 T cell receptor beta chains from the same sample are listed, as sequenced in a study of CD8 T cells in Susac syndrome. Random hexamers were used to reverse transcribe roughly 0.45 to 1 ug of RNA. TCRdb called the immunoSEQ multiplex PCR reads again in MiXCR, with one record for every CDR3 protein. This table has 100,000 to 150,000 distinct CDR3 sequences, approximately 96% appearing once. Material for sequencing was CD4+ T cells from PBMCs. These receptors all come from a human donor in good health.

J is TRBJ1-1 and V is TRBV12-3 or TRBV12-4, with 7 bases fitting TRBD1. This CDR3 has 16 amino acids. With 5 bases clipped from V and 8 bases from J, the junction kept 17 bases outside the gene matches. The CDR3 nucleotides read TGTGCCAGCAGTCCCAAAGCCGGGACAGCGACACTGGAAGCTTTCTTT. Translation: CASSPKAGTATLEAFF.

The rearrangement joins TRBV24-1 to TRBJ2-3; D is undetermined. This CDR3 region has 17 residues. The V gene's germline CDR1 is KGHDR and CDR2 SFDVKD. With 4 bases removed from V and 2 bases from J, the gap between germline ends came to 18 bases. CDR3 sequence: CATSDGFSDRSTDTQYF. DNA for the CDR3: TGTGCCACCAGTGACGGTTTTTCGGACCGCTCCACAGATACGCAGTATTTT.

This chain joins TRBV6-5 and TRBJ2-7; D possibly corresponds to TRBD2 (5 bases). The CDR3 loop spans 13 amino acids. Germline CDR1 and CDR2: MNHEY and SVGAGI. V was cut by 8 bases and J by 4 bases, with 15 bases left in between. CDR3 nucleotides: TGTGCCAGCTTCCCTCCTTCGGGATACGAGCAGTACTTC. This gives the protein CASFPPSGYEQYF.

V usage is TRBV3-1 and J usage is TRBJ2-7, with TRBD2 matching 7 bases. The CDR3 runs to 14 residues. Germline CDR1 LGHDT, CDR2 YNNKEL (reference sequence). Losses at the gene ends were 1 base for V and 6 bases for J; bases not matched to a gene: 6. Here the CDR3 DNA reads TGTGCCAGCAGCCAAGGGGAGGGAGGCGGCGAGCAGTACTTC. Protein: CASSQGEGGGEQYF.

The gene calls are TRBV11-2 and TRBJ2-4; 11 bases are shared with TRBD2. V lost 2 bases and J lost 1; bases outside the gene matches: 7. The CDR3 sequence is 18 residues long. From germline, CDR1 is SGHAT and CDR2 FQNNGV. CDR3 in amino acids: CASSLRPSGRQAKNIQYF. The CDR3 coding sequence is TGTGCCAGCAGCTTAAGACCTAGCGGGAGGCAGGCCAAAAACATTCAGTACTTC. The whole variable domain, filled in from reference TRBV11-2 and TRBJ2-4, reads EAGVAQSPRYKIIEKRQSVAFWCNPISGHATLYWYQQILGQGPKLLIQFQNNGVVDDSQLPKDRFSAERLKGVDSTLKIQPAKLEDSAVYLCASSLRPSGRQAKNIQYFGAGTRLSVL.

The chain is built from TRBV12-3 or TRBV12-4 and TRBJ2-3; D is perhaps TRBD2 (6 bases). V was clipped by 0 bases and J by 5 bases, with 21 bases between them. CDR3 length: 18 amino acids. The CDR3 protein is CASSLAAFGGLDVDTQYF. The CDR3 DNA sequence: TGTGCCAGCAGTTTAGCAGCCTTTGGGGGACTTGACGTAGATACGCAGTATTTT.

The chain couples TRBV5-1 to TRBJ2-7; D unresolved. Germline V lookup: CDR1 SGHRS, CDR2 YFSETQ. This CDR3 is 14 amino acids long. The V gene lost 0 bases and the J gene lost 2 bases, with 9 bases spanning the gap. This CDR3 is CASSLAGPAYEQYF. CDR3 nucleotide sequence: TGCGCCAGCAGCTTGGCCGGTCCCGCCTACGAGCAGTACTTC.

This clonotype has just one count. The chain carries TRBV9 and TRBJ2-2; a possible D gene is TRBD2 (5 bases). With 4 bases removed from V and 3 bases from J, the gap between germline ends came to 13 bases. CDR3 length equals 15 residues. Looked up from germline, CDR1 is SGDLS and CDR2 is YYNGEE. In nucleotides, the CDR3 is TGTGCCAGCAGCCCACGGAGGAGTTACACCGGGGAGCTGTTTTTT. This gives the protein CASSPRRSYTGELFF.

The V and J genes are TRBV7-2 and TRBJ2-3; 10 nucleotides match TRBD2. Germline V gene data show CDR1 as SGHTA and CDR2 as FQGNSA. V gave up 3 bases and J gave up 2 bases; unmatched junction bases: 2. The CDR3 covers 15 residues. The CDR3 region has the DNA TGTGCCAGCAGCTTGGGGACTAGCGCCACAGATACGCAGTATTTT. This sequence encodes CASSLGTSATDTQYF.

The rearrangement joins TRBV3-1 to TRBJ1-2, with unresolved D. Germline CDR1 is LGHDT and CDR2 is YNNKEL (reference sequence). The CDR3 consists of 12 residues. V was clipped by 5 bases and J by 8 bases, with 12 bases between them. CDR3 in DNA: TGTGCCAGCAGCTACGCGACGGGCGGCTACACCTTC. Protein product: CASSYATGGYTF.

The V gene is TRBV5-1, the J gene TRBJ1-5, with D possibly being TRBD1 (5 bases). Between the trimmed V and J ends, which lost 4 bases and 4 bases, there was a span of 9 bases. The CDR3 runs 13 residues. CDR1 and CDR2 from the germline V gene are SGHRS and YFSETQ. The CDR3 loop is CASSIDRNQPQHF. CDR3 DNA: TGCGCCAGCAGCATTGACAGAAATCAGCCCCAGCATTTT.

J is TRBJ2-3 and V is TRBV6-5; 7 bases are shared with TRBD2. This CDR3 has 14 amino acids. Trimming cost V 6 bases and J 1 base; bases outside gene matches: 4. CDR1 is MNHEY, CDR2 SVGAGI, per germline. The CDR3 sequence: CASRGLLGTDTQYF. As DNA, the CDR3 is TGTGCCAGCAGGGGACTACTAGGCACAGATACGCAGTATTTT.

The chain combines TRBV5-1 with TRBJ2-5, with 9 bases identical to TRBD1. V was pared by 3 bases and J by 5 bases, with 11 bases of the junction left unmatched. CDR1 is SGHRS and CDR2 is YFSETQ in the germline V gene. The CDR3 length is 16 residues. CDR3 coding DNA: TGCGCCAGCAGCTCCATCCCGGGGACAGGGATGGAGACCCAGTACTTC. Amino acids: CASSSIPGTGMETQYF.

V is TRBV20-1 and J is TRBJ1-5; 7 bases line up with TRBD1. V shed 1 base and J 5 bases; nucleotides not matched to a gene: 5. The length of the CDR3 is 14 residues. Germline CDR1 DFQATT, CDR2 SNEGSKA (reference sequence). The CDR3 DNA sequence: TGCAGTGCTAGAGCGGGAACAGGGGATCAGCCCCAGCATTTT. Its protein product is CSARAGTGDQPQHF.

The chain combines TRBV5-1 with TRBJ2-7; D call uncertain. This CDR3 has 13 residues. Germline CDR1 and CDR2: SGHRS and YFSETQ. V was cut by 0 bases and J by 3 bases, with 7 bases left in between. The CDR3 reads CASSLGQDYEQYF. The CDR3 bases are TGCGCCAGCAGCTTGGGGCAGGACTACGAGCAGTACTTC.

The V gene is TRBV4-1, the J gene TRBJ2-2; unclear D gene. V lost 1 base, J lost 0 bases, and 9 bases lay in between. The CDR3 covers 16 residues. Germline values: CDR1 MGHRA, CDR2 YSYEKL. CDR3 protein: CASSQGYSANTGELFF. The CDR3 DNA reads TGCGCCAGCAGCCAAGGGTACAGCGCGAACACCGGGGAGCTGTTTTTT.

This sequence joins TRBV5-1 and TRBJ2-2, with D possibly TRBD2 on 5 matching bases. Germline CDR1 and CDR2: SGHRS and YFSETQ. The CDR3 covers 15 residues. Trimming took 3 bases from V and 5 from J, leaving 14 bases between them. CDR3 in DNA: TGCGCCAGCAGCTCAGCCAGCGGAGCTACCGGGGAGCTGTTTTTT. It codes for CASSSASGATGELFF.